This T cell receptor (beta chain) was profiled in a study of regulatory T cells in long-lasting Graves disease. Background on the study: Patients with new Graves' disease had used antithyroid drugs below 3 months.

This clonotype came up many times. To make TCR beta libraries, researchers used iRepertoire HTBI primers and Arm-PCR of CDR3 regions. TCRdb used MiXCR to reprocess the multiplex PCR reads, holding one entry per CDR3 protein. The sample records some 340,000 distinct CDR3 sequences, 12% being singletons. Time point here: newly diagnosed GD, antithyroid drugs for less than 3 months. Making the TCR library involved RNA that had been extracted from PBMCs. The CDR3 length is 15 residues. The germline V gene encodes CDR1 DFQATT and CDR2 SNEGSKA (reference sequence). The ends lost 6 bases at V and 5 bases at J; junction bases unmatched: 6. These data are also associated with another study on T cells in Graves' hyperthyroidism and ophthalmopathy. That report adds: The TCR CDR3 was amplified in a first-round RT-PCR using the HTBI primer set.

This TCR was recovered from a woman under 30 with Graves disease. This sample comprised peripheral blood mononuclear cells (PBMCs), obtained at new diagnosis, from a patient treated with antithyroid drugs. The chain links TRBV20-1 to TRBJ2-5; TRBD2 aligns across 16 bases. The CDR3 DNA reads TGCAGTGCCCTAGGGACTAGCGGGGGGGCGGAGACCCAGTACTTC. Its translation: CSALGTSGGAETQYF.